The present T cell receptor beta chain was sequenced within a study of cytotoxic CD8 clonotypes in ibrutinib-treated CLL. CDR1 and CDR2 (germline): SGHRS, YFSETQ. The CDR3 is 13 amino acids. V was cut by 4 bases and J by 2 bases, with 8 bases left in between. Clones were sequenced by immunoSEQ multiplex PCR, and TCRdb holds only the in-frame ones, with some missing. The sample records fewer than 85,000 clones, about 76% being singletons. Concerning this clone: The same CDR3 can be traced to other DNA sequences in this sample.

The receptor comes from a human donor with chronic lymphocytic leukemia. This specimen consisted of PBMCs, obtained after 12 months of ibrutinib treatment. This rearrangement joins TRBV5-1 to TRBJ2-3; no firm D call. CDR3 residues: CASSLSPTDTQYF. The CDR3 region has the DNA TGCGCCAGCAGCCTTTCCCCCACAGATACGCAGTATTTT.